Detailed here is one T cell receptor beta chain. This specimen includes other DNA sequences encoding the same CDR3. Clones were read by immunoSEQ multiplex PCR, and TCRdb kept only the in-frame ones, dropping some. The repertoire holds over 85,000 clones, with around nine tenths as singletons. CDR1 and CDR2 from the germline V gene are LGHNT and FRNRAP. The CDR3 sequence is 17 residues long. Trimming removed 1 base from V and 5 bases from J, with 20 bases in between. The data were obtained in a study of radiotherapy plus CTLA-4 blockade in lung cancer. This material consisted of peripheral blood, taken from a patient treated with radiotherapy plus ipilimumab. The J gene is TRBJ2-5, the V gene TRBV12-5, with a weak D call TRBD2 (6 bases). This receptor was obtained from a human donor with non-small cell lung cancer that progressed on radiotherapy plus ipilimumab. CDR3 in amino acids: CASGLGDLSVGRETQYF. In DNA form, the CDR3 reads TGTGCTAGTGGTTTGGGGGACTTATCCGTTGGTCGGGAGACCCAGTACTTC.